The sequence of this TCR beta chain was determined in a study of OX40 agonist ivuxolimab in advanced cancers. Produced via immunoSEQ multiplex PCR; TCRdb's table is partial and in-frame only. The sample lists about 72,000 clones; about 85% were seen once. Looked up from germline, CDR1 is MNHNY and CDR2 is SVGAGI (reference sequence). V was pared by 7 bases and J by 1 base, with 5 bases of the junction left unmatched. The CDR3 extends over 14 amino acids. This sequence originates from an adult with an advanced solid tumor such as melanoma, head and neck, liver or kidney cancer. This sequence joins TRBV6-6 and TRBJ1-1; TRBD1 matches at 8 bases. The input for sequencing was CD4+ or CD8+ T cells sorted from blood, taken in a trial of the OX40 agonist ivuxolimab. CDR3 DNA: TGTGCCAGCAATGACAGGGGCCAGAACACTGAAGCTTTCTTT. Protein: CASNDRGQNTEAFF.